A single T cell receptor beta chain is shown here with its context. The entry originates in a study of shared clonotypes between healthy human individuals. Germline V gene lookup returns CDR1 ENHRY and CDR2 SYGVKD. V was clipped by 6 bases and J by 2 bases; unmatched bases: 8. CDR3 length: 16 residues. Only in-frame clones appear in the TCRdb table, and some are missing; sequencing was by immunoSEQ multiplex PCR. Found here are some 1.1 million clones, 70% to 85% of them singletons; the top ten hold approximately 0.95%. V gene TRBV10-3 combines with J gene TRBJ2-3; 10 bases are shared with TRBD1. The material sequenced was memory CD4+ T cells from PBMCs. Noted subset: CD45RA-negative fraction. This TCR derives from a man between 18 and 35 years old in good health. Some clones in this sample may be carry-over from other donors' samples. Here the CDR3 DNA reads TGTGCCATCAGGCCGGGACAGGGGCCCCCCACAGATACGCAGTATTTT. It translates to CAIRPGQGPPTDTQYF.